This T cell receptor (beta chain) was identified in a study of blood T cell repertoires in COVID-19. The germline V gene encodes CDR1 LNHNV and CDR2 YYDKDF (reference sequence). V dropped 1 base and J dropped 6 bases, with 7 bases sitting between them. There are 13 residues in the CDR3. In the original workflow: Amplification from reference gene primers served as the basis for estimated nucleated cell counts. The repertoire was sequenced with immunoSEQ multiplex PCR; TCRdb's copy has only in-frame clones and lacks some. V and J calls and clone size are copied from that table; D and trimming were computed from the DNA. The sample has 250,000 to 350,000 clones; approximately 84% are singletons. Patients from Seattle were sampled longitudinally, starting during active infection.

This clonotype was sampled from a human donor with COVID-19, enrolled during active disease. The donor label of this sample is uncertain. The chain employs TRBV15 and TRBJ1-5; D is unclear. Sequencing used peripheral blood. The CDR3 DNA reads TGTGCCACCAGCAGAGGACGGGGTCAGCCCCAGCATTTT. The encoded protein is CATSRGRGQPQHF.